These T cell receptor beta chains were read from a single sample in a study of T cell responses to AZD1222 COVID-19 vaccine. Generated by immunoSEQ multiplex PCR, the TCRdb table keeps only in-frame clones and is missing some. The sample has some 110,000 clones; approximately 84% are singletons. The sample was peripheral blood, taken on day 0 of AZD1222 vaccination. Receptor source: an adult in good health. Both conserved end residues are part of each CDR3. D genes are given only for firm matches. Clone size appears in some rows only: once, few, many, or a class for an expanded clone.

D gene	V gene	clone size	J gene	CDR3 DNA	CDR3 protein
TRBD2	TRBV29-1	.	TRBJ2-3	TGCAGCGTTGTCGAAGGACTAGCGAGCTCAGATACGCAGTATTTT	CSVVEGLASSDTQYF
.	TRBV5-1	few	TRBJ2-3	TGCGCCAGCAGTCCTGGAGCGGACAGCAGAAGCACAGATACGCAGTATTTT	CASSPGADSRSTDTQYF
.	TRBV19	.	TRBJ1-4	TGTGCCAGTAGTATTACCGGGCTAGATGAAAAACTGTTTTTT	CASSITGLDEKLFF
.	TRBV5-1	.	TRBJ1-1	TGCGCCAGCACCCTGGACGGGCAGGGGAACACTGAAGCTTTCTTT	CASTLDGQGNTEAFF
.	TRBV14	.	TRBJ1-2	TGTGCCAGCAGCCAAGCGGGGGGGACCTATGGCTACACCTTC	CASSQAGGTYGYTF
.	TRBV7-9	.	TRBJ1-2	TGTGCCAGCAGCTCGGAAGGGAGGGCCCATGGCTACACCTTC	CASSSEGRAHGYTF
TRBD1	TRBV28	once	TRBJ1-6	TGTGCCAGCAGCTTTCCGGGACAGGATAATTCACCCCTCCACTTT	CASSFPGQDNSPLHF
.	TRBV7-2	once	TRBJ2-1	TGTGCCAGCAGCTTTAATCGTTTGAATGAGCAGTTCTTC	CASSFNRLNEQFF
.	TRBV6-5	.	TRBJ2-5	TGTGCCAGCAGTTACTCTGGCCAGTTGGAGACCCAGTACTTC	CASSYSGQLETQYF
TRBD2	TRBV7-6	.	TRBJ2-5	TGTGCCAGCAGCCCGCGGGGGGGGAGTTTCCAAGAGACCCAGTACTTC	CASSPRGGSFQETQYF
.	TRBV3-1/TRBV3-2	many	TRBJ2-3	TGTGCCAGCAGCCTAGGAGGGGGCACAGATACGCAGTATTTT	CASSLGGGTDTQYF
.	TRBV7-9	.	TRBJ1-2	TGTGCCAGCAGCCCTCGGCGGGGTGGCTACACCTTC	CASSPRRGGYTF
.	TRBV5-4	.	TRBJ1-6	TGTGCCAGCAGCCATGATGGGGTACGTCCCTATAATTCACCCCTCCACTTT	CASSHDGVRPYNSPLHF
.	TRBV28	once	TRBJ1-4	TGTGCCAGCAGACGGCCCCTTTCCTGGGCTAATGAAAAACTGTTTTTT	CASRRPLSWANEKLFF
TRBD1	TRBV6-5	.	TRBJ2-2	TGTGCCAGCAGGGGACAGAAGAACACCGGGGAGCTGTTTTTT	CASRGQKNTGELFF
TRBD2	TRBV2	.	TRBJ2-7	TGTGCCAGCAGGTTTAAGCTAGCGGGAGAGGTCATACCAGGCGAGCAGTACTTC	CASRFKLAGEVIPGEQYF
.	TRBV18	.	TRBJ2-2	TGTGCCAGCTCACCGGTAGGAAGTACCGGGGAGCTGTTTTTT	CASSPVGSTGELFF
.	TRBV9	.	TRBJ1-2	TGTGCCAGCAGCGTAGATGGGTCCGAGTTTCTTGGCTACACCTTC	CASSVDGSEFLGYTF
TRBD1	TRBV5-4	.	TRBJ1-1	TGTGCCAGCAGCCCGCAGACAGGGTTGGGCACTGAAGCTTTCTTT	CASSPQTGLGTEAFF
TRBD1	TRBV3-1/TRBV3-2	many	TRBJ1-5	TGTGCCAGCAGCCAAGATACAGGGGTACAGCCCCAGCATTTT	CASSQDTGVQPQHF
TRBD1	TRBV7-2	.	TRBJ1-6	TGTGCCAGCAGCTTACGGGGGACAGGGTCCTATAATTCACCCCTCCACTTT	CASSLRGTGSYNSPLHF
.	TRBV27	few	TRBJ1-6	TGTGCCAGCAGTTTAACCAGCTCCTATAATTCACCCCTCCACTTT	CASSLTSSYNSPLHF
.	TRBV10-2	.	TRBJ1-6	TGCGCCAGCAGTGACCCACAGGGAGGGACTTCACCCCTCCACTTT	CASSDPQGGTSPLHF
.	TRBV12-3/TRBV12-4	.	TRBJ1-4	TGTGCCAGCAGCCTCCATGATGAAAAACTGTTTTTT	CASSLHDEKLFF
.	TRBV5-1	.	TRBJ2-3	TGCGCCAGCAGCTTTTCGCGAGATACGCAGTATTTT	CASSFSRDTQYF
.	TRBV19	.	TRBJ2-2	TGTGCTAGTGTCAGTGGTCTCGGGGAGCTGTTTTTT	CASVSGLGELFF
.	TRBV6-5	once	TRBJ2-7	TGTGCCAGCAGTTACCTTTACGAGCAGTACTTC	CASSYLYEQYF
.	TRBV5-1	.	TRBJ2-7	TGCGCCAGCAGCGACCCAGCTACCTACGAGCAGTACTTC	CASSDPATYEQYF
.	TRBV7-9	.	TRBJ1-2	TGTGCCAGCAGCCCGAGGGGGGGAGATGGCTACACCTTC	CASSPRGGDGYTF
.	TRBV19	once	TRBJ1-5	TGTGCCAGTACGTGGACGGGTGGAGGACAGCCCCAGCATTTT	CASTWTGGGQPQHF
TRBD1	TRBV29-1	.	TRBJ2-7	TGCAGCGTGTCCCTACGGGACAGGTCCTACGAGCAGTACTTC	CSVSLRDRSYEQYF
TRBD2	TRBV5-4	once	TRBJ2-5	TGTGCCAGCAGCCTAAACTTGGGACTACACCAAGAGACCCAGTACTTC	CASSLNLGLHQETQYF
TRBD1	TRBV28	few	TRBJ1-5	TGTGCCAGCAGTCCGACAGGGATGGGCAATCAGCCCCAGCATTTT	CASSPTGMGNQPQHF
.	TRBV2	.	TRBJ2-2	TGTGCCAGCAGACCTTTTACGACCGGGGAGCTGTTTTTT	CASRPFTTGELFF
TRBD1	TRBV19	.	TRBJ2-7	TGTGCCAGTAGTACGGGACAGGGTCCCTACGAGCAGTACTTC	CASSTGQGPYEQYF
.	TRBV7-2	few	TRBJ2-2	TGTGCCAGCAGCTTAGCTGGCGGGCATCTGAGTAGCGGGAACACCGGGGAGCTGTTTTTT	CASSLAGGHLSSGNTGELFF
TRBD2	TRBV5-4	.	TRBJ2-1	TGTGCCAGCAGCTTGGAGGCTAGCGGGAGCAATGAGCAGTTCTTC	CASSLEASGSNEQFF
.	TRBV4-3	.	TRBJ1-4	TGCGCCAGCAGCCAAGATCGGCGGGGATCGGGTGAAAAACTGTTTTTT	CASSQDRRGSGEKLFF
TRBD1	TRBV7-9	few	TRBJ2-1	TGTGCCAGCAGCTACCGACAGGGGGGACTCCACAATGAGCAGTTCTTC	CASSYRQGGLHNEQFF
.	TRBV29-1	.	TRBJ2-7	TGCAGCGTTGAAGTTGCGGCGGCCTACGAGCAGTACTTC	CSVEVAAAYEQYF
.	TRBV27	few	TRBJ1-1	TGTGCCAGCAGGGTTAGGCTGGGGAGCACTGAAGCTTTCTTT	CASRVRLGSTEAFF
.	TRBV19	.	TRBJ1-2	TGTGCCAGCAGGGATGTCAGGGTGAACTATGGCTACACCTTC	CASRDVRVNYGYTF
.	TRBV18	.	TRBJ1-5	TGTGCCAGCCAAGGGAATAGCAATCAGCCCCAGCATTTT	CASQGNSNQPQHF
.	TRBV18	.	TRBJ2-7	TGTGCCAGCTCAGGGACGGGATACGAGCAGTACTTC	CASSGTGYEQYF
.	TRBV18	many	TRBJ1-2	TGTGCCAGCTCACCACAGGGGAGTGGTGGCTACACCTTC	CASSPQGSGGYTF
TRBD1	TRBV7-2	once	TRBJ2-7	TGTGCCAGCAGCTTTAGTGGGACAGGGTCCTACGAGCAGTACTTC	CASSFSGTGSYEQYF
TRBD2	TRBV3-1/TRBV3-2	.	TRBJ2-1	TGTGCCACCTCACTAGCGGGAGGCTCCTACAATGAGCAGTTCTTC	CATSLAGGSYNEQFF
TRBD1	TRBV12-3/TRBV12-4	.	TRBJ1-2	TGTGCCAGCAGTCTAGGGGGCTACGGCGGCTACACCTTC	CASSLGGYGGYTF
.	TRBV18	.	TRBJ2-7	TGTGCCAGCTCACCTGAACAGGGACCCCTAGGGGAGCAGTACTTC	CASSPEQGPLGEQYF
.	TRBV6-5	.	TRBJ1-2	TGTGCCAGCAGTTACTCGATCGGAGGGGCTAACTATGGCTACACCTTC	CASSYSIGGANYGYTF
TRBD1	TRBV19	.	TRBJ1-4	TGTGCCAGTACGAAGACAGGGCCCGCTGGGGAACTGTTTTTT	CASTKTGPAGELFF
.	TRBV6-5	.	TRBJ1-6	TGTGCCAGCAGTTACTCGGGGGGTGAAGGGTCACCCCTCCACTTT	CASSYSGGEGSPLHF
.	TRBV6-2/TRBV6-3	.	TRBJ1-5	TGTGCCAGCAGTCGGGATTCAGGGCAGCCCCAGCATTTT	CASSRDSGQPQHF
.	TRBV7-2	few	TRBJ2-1	TGTGCCAGCAGCCAAGTAGGTGGGTCCAATGAGCAGTTCTTC	CASSQVGGSNEQFF
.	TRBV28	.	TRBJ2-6	TGTGCCAGCGGCGGGGCTAACTCTGGGGCCAACGTCCTGACTTTC	CASGGANSGANVLTF
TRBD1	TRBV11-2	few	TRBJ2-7	TGTGCCAGCAGCTTATGGGACAGTTCCTACGAGCAGTACTTC	CASSLWDSSYEQYF
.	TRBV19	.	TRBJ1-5	TGTGCCAGTAGTATTAACACTTGGGGCAATCAGCCCCAGCATTTT	CASSINTWGNQPQHF